Presented here are 3 T cell receptor beta chains from one specimen sequenced in a study of T-cell reconstitution after alpha-beta-depleted transplantation in children. The TCRbeta library was prepared with unique molecular identifiers. TCRdb processed the PCR reads anew with MiXCR; each CDR3 protein has one entry. The sample comprises about 240,000 distinct CDR3 sequences, approximately 12% of which are singletons, and 2% to 3% rests with the top ten. Sequencing used PBMCs from the stem cell graft donor, obtained from the stem cell graft. The receptors derive from a human donor who donated a stem cell graft to a child with acute lymphoblastic leukemia.

This clonotype was counted at least ten times. The rearrangement links TRBV2 to TRBJ2-1; D call uncertain. The V and J ends lost 6 bases and 4 bases respectively, with 4 bases between them. CDR3 length equals 11 residues. Germline V CDR1 and CDR2: SNHLY, FYNNEI. The CDR3 loop is CASSVYNEQFF. CDR3 bases: TGTGCCAGCAGCGTATACAATGAGCAGTTCTTC.

This clonotype was seen at least ten times. J is TRBJ2-6 and V is TRBV20-1; no firm D call. Germline CDR1 DFQATT, CDR2 SNEGSKA (reference sequence). V dropped 1 base and J dropped 4 bases, with 8 bases sitting between them. The CDR3 consists of 14 residues. The CDR3 reads CSARGRYGANVLTF. Written as DNA, the CDR3 is TGCAGTGCTAGAGGAAGGTACGGGGCCAACGTCCTGACTTTC.

The chain links TRBV4-3 to TRBJ2-1; 13 bases align to TRBD2. Germline values: CDR1 LGHNA, CDR2 YSLEER. The CDR3 length is 16 residues. V shed 4 bases and J 4 bases; nucleotides not matched to a gene: 4. The CDR3 sequence is CASSLGLAGAYNEQFF. The CDR3 DNA reads TGCGCCAGCAGCCTCGGACTAGCGGGAGCTTACAATGAGCAGTTCTTC.